This T cell receptor beta chain was profiled in a study of T-cell memory formation after mild COVID-19. Ten or more counts support this clonotype. TCRdb redid the calling of the 5' RACE reads with MiXCR, one entry per CDR3 protein. The sample contains 250,000 to 300,000 distinct CDR3 sequences, around 8% of which appear only once. Germline CDR1 is KGHDR and CDR2 is SFDVKD. J was trimmed by 5 bases and V by 0 bases; bases with no gene match: 4. The CDR3 is 16 residues long. The clonotype was recovered from a young man who had mild COVID-19 (a few samples of this study predate the infection). Cell type and time point are not known. The sequenced sample was PBMCs or a T cell subset sorted from them (not recorded which). The chain has TRBV24-1 and TRBJ2-3; 10 nucleotides line up with TRBD2. Written as DNA, the CDR3 is TGTGCCACCAGTGATTTGAAGCGGGGGGGTGAAGATACGCAGTATTTT. Translation: CATSDLKRGGEDTQYF.